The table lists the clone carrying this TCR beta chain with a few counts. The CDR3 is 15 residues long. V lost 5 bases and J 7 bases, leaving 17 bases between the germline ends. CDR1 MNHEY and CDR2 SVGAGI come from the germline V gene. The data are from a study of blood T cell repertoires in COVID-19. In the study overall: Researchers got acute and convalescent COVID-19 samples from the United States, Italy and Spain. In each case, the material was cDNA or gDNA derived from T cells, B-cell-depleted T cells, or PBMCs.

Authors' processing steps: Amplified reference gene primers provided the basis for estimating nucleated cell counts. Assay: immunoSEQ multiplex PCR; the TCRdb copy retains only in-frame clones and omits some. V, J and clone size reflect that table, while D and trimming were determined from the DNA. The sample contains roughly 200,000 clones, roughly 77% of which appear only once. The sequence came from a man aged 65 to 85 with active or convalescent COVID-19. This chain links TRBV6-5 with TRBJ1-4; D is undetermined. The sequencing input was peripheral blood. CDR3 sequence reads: CASSPRDPRGEKLFF. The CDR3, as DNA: TGTGCCAGCAGTCCTCGCGACCCCCGGGGTGAAAAACTGTTTTTT.